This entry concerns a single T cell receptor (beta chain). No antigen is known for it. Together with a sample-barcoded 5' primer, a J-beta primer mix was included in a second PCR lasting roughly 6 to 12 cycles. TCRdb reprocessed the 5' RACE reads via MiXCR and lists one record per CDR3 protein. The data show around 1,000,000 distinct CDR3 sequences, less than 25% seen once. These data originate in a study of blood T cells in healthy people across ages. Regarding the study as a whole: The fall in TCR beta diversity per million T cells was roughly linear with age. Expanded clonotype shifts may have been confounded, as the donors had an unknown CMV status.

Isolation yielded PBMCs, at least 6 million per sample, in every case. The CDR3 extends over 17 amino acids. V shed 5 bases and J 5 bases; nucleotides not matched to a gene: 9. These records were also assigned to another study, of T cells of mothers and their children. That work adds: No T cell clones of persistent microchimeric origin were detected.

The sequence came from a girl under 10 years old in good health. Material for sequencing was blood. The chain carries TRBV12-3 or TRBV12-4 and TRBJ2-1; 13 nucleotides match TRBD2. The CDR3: CASSARTSGGPNNEQFF. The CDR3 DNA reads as TGTGCCAGCAGTGCCCGGACTAGCGGGGGACCCAACAATGAGCAGTTCTTC.